Presented here are 8 T cell receptor beta chains from one specimen sequenced in a study of shared clonotypes between healthy human individuals. Libraries were prepared by immunoSEQ multiplex PCR; TCRdb keeps only in-frame clonotypes and omits some of them. Among approximately 2,000,000 clones listed, about nine tenths were seen once. Input material: naive CD4+ T cells from PBMCs. Subset indicated: CD45RA+ positively selected. The source of these receptors is a man younger than 35 in good health. Some clones in this sample may be carry-over from other donors' samples.

The chain has TRBV19 and TRBJ2-1, with D possibly TRBD2 on 5 matching bases. Germline assignment: CDR1 LNHDA and CDR2 SQIVND (reference sequence). V was pared by 5 bases and J by 3 bases, with 14 bases between. The CDR3 length is 15 residues. This CDR3 is CASSPRGSDYNEQFF. As DNA, the CDR3 is TGTGCCAGTAGTCCCCGGGGTAGCGACTACAATGAGCAGTTCTTC.

The rearrangement joins TRBV7-2 to TRBJ1-5; unclear D gene. Germline CDR1 is SGHTA and CDR2 is FQGNSA. Trimming stripped 1 base from V and 7 bases from J, with 11 bases between. The CDR3 loop spans 14 amino acids. The CDR3 nucleotides read TGTGCCAGCAGCTTAGTCGGTGTTCTCCAGCCCCAGCATTTT. Translation: CASSLVGVLQPQHF.

V gene TRBV4-2 combines with J gene TRBJ2-5; the D is unclear. Trimming pared 1 base from V and 7 bases from J, leaving 10 bases between. CDR1 and CDR2 (germline): LGHNA, YNFKEQ. This CDR3 region has 13 residues. The CDR3 sequence: CASSQVIFGTQYF. For the CDR3, the DNA is TGTGCCAGCAGCCAAGTAATTTTTGGGACCCAGTACTTC.

This chain links TRBV29-1 with TRBJ1-4; maybe TRBD1 (6 bases). Germline CDR1 and CDR2: SQVTM and ANQGSEA. Trimming took off 1 base at V and 10 bases at J, with 10 bases between the two ends. The CDR3 is 12 amino acids. The CDR3 nucleotides are TGCAGCGTTGAAGTCCGGGGGCTAAAACTGTTTTTT. Translating gives CSVEVRGLKLFF. The complete variable domain, with remaining parts taken from reference TRBV29-1 and TRBJ1-4, reads SAVISQKPSRDICQRGTSLTIQCQVDSQVTMMFWYRQQPGQSLTLIATANQGSEATYESGFVIDKFPISRPNLTFSTLTVSNMSPEDSSIYLCSVEVRGLKLFFGSGTQLSVL.

This clone was observed a handful of times. This chain connects TRBV7-3 to TRBJ1-1; tentatively, D is TRBD1 (5 bases). The V gene lost 11 bases and the J gene lost 6 bases, with 13 bases spanning the gap. Germline CDR1 and CDR2: SGHTA and FQGTGA. The CDR3 contains 11 residues. The CDR3 reads CAGGRPSEAFF. Here the CDR3 DNA reads TGTGCCGGGGGACGACCTTCTGAAGCTTTCTTT.

V and J are TRBV7-2 and TRBJ2-7; D is perhaps TRBD1 or TRBD2 (5 bases each). Per the germline V gene, CDR1 is SGHTA and CDR2 is FQGNSA. Trimming pared 2 bases from V and 3 bases from J, leaving 14 bases between. This CDR3 has 15 residues. The CDR3 nucleotides are TGTGCCAGCAGCTTATGGGGGAGAGGGGACTACGAGCAGTACTTC. Amino acids: CASSLWGRGDYEQYF.

This chain joins TRBV6-5 and TRBJ2-7; 7 bases are shared with TRBD2. The CDR3 is 15 amino acids. V dropped 5 bases and J dropped 7; count of bases not matched to a gene: 14. Germline lookup yields CDR1 MNHEY and CDR2 SVGAGI. CDR3 bases: TGTGCCAGCAGTCGGACGCCTAGCGGCCGAGGAGAGCAGTACTTC. It encodes CASSRTPSGRGEQYF.

Note on this clone: Other DNA sequences in this sample translate to the same CDR3. The CDR3: CASSLTGAQETQYF. The CDR3 nucleotides read TGCGCCAGCAGCTTGACGGGTGCCCAAGAGACCCAGTACTTC. V and J are TRBV5-1 and TRBJ2-5; the D is unclear. The CDR3 has 14 residues. V lost 1 base and J lost 1, with 8 bases in between. The germline V gene encodes CDR1 SGHRS and CDR2 YFSETQ.